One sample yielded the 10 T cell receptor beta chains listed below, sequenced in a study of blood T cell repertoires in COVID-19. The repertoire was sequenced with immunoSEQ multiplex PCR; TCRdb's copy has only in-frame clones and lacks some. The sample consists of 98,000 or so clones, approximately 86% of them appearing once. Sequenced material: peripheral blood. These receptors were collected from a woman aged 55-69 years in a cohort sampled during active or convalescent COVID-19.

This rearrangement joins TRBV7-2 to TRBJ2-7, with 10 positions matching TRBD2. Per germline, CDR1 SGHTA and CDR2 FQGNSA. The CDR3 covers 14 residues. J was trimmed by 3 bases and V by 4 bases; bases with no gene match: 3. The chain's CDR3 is CASSYRTSGYEQYF. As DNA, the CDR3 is TGTGCCAGCAGCTACCGGACTAGCGGCTACGAGCAGTACTTC.

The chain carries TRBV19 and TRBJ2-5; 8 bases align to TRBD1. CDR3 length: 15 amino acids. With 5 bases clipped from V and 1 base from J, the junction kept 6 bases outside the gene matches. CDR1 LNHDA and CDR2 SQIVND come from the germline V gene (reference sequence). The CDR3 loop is CASSPEDRVQETQYF. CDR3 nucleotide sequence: TGTGCCAGTAGTCCGGAGGACAGGGTCCAAGAGACCCAGTACTTC. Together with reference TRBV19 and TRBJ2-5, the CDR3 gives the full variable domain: DGGITQSPKYLFRKEGQNVTLSCEQNLNHDAMYWYRQDPGQGLRLIYYSQIVNDFQKGDIAEGYSVSREKKESFPLTVTSAQKNPTAFYLCASSPEDRVQETQYFGPGTRLLVL.

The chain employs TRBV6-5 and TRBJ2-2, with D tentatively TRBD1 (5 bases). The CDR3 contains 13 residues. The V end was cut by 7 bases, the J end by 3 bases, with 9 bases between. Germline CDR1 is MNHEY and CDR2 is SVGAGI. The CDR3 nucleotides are TGTGCCAGCAAGGGGCCGGACACCGGGGAGCTGTTTTTT. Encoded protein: CASKGPDTGELFF.

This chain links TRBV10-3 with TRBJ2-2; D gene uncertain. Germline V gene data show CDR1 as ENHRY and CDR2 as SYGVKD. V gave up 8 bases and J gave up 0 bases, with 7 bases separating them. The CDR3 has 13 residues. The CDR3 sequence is CAIGPTNTGELFF. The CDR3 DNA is TGTGCCATCGGGCCAACGAACACCGGGGAGCTGTTTTTT.

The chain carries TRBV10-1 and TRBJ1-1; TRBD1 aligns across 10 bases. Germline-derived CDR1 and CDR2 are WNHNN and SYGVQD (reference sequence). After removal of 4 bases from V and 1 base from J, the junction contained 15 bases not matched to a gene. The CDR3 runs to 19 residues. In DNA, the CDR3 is TGCGCCAGCAGTGCCTATGGGACAGGGGTCTGGAGTCCGAACACTGAAGCTTTCTTT. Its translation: CASSAYGTGVWSPNTEAFF.

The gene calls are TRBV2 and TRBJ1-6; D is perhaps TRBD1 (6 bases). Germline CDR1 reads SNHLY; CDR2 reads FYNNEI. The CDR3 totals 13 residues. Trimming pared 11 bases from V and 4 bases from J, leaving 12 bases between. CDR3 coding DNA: TGTGCCGGTCGACAGGATTATAATTCACCCCTCCACTTT. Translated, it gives CAGRQDYNSPLHF. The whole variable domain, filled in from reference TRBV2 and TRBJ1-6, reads EPEVTQTPSHQVTQMGQEVILRCVPISNHLYFYWYRQILGQKVEFLVSFYNNEISEKSEIFDDQFSVERPDGSNFTLKIRSTKLEDSAMYFCAGRQDYNSPLHFGNGTRLTVT.

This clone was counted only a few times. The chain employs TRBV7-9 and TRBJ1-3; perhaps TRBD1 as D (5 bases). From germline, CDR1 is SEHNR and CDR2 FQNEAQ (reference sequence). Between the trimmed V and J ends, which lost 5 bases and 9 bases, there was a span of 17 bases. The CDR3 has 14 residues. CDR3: CASSAGTGQRTIYF. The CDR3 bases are TGTGCCAGCAGCGCGGGGACGGGCCAACGCACCATATATTTT.

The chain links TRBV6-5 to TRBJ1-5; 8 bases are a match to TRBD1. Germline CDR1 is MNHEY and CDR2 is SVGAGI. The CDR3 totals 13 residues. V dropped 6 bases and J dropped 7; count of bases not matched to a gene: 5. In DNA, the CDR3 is TGTGCCAGCAGGCAGGGGGCTAACCAGCCCCAGCATTTT. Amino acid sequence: CASRQGANQPQHF.

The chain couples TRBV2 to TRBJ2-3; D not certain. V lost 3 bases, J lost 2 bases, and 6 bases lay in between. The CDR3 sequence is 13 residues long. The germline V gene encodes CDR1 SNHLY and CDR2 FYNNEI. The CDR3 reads CASSEGITDTQYF. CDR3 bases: TGTGCCAGCAGTGAGGGCATCACAGATACGCAGTATTTT. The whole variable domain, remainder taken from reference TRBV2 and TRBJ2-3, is EPEVTQTPSHQVTQMGQEVILRCVPISNHLYFYWYRQILGQKVEFLVSFYNNEISEKSEIFDDQFSVERPDGSNFTLKIRSTKLEDSAMYFCASSEGITDTQYFGPGTRLTVL.

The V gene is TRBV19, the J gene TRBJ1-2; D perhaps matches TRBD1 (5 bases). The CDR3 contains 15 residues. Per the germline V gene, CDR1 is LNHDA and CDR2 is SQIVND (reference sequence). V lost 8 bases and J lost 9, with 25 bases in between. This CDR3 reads CASRSSGTGGLSYTF. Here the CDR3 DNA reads TGTGCCAGTCGCAGCTCCGGGACCGGGGGATTGAGCTACACCTTC.